Following are 19 T cell receptor beta chains from one sample sequenced in a study of identifying expanded T cells in peripheral blood. Generated by immunoSEQ multiplex PCR, the TCRdb table keeps only in-frame clones and is missing some. The data show 95,000 or so clones, approximately 83% seen once. Sequencing input: blood. Receptors were obtained from a person aged 18 to 75 in good health.

The J gene is TRBJ2-7, the V gene TRBV29-1, with TRBD1 matching over 8 bases. J was trimmed by 3 bases and V by 3 bases; bases with no gene match: 10. Germline-derived CDR1 and CDR2 are SQVTM and ANQGSEA. The CDR3 runs 15 residues. The CDR3 region has the DNA TGCAGCGTTGAGAACGACAGGGGAGGCTTCTACGAGCAGTACTTC. Protein sequence: CSVENDRGGFYEQYF.

J is TRBJ1-2 and V is TRBV6-5; no clear D. The V end was cut by 0 bases, the J end by 3 bases, with 5 bases between. In germline, CDR1 is MNHEY, CDR2 SVGAGI. The CDR3 contains 13 residues. The CDR3 bases are TGTGCCAGCAGTTACTCGAATGACTATGGCTACACCTTC. This translates into CASSYSNDYGYTF.

V usage is TRBV7-2 and J usage is TRBJ2-3, with 9 bases that match TRBD2. This CDR3 spans 15 amino acids. CDR1 is SGHTA, CDR2 FQGNSA, per germline. V lost 3 bases to trimming and J lost 8 bases; unmatched junction nucleotides: 9. This CDR3 is CASSFIASGEGTQYF. CDR3 sequence (DNA): TGTGCCAGCAGCTTTATTGCTAGCGGGGAGGGTACGCAGTATTTT.

This chain links TRBV7-3 with TRBJ2-1, with D maybe TRBD1 (5 bases). Germline CDR1 is SGHTA and CDR2 is FQGTGA. The CDR3 runs 12 residues. V was clipped by 10 bases and J by 7 bases, with 14 bases between them. The CDR3 DNA sequence: TGTGCCATCCATTTACAGGAAAATGAGCAGTTCTTC. It yields the protein CAIHLQENEQFF.

This clone was seen only a few times. The CDR3 loop is CASSSQGASGELFF. The CDR3 DNA reads TGTGCCAGCAGCTCTCAGGGGGCCTCCGGGGAGCTGTTTTTT. The chain carries TRBV7-9 and TRBJ2-2; 8 bases fit TRBD1. Per germline, CDR1 SEHNR and CDR2 FQNEAQ (reference sequence). The CDR3 totals 14 residues. V lost 4 bases and J lost 6; bases outside the gene matches: 4.

The V gene is TRBV5-6, the J gene TRBJ2-7; D is possibly TRBD2 (5 bases). Trimming took 4 bases from V and 2 from J, leaving 13 bases between them. Germline values: CDR1 SGHDT, CDR2 YYEEEE. The CDR3 has 14 residues. CDR3 protein: CASSPYGLTYEQYF. DNA of the CDR3: TGTGCCAGCAGCCCGTATGGACTTACCTACGAGCAGTACTTC.

This chain uses TRBV7-8 with TRBJ2-5; D possibly corresponds to TRBD2 (5 bases). The CDR3 is 16 amino acids. Trimming removed 0 bases from V and 4 bases from J, with 15 bases in between. Germline V gene data show CDR1 as SGHVS and CDR2 as FQNEAQ. The CDR3 DNA is TGTGCCAGCAGCTTAGCCCTCCTCCAAGAGGGAGAGACCCAGTACTTC. This translates into CASSLALLQEGETQYF.

The chain employs TRBV19 and TRBJ1-1; 8 bases line up with TRBD1. The CDR3 has 14 amino acids. With V trimmed by 4 bases and J by 3 bases, 4 bases remained unmatched. Germline lookup yields CDR1 LNHDA and CDR2 SQIVND (reference sequence). CDR3 nucleotide sequence: TGTGCCAGTAGTAAACTGGACAGGGACACTGAAGCTTTCTTT. Translating gives CASSKLDRDTEAFF.

This rearrangement joins TRBV5-5 to TRBJ1-1; the D is unclear. Trimming took off 4 bases at V and 2 bases at J, with 18 bases between the two ends. The germline V gene has CDR1 SGHKS and CDR2 YYEKEE (reference sequence). The CDR3 spans 16 residues. The CDR3 spells CASSQEMGRYNTEAFF. CDR3 coding DNA: TGTGCCAGCAGCCAGGAGATGGGCCGCTATAACACTGAAGCTTTCTTT.

V and J are TRBV5-1 and TRBJ2-3; 7 bases line up with TRBD2. After removal of 4 bases from V and 0 bases from J, the junction contained 8 bases not matched to a gene. Germline values: CDR1 SGHRS, CDR2 YFSETQ. CDR3 length equals 16 residues. The CDR3 region is CASSLREAGSTDTQYF. CDR3 in DNA: TGCGCCAGCAGCCTCCGTGAAGCGGGGAGCACAGATACGCAGTATTTT.

V gene TRBV4-3 combines with J gene TRBJ2-4, with 9 bases lining up with TRBD1. Trimming at V came to 4 bases and at J to 4 bases, leaving 5 bases not matched to a gene. The germline CDR1 and CDR2 sequences are LGHNA and YSLEER. CDR3 length equals 15 residues. CDR3 DNA sequence: TGCGCCAGCAGCCGAGGGACAGGGATAAAAAACATTCAGTACTTC. Its protein is CASSRGTGIKNIQYF.

CDR3 in amino acids: CASSQAGTGEWGEKLFF. In DNA, the CDR3 is TGCGCCAGCAGCCAAGCCGGGACAGGGGAATGGGGTGAAAAACTGTTTTTT. This sequence joins TRBV4-3 and TRBJ1-4, with TRBD1 matching 10 bases. V lost 1 base, J lost 7 bases, and 9 bases stayed unmatched. From germline, CDR1 is LGHNA and CDR2 YSLEER. This CDR3 has 17 amino acids.

The chain couples TRBV18 to TRBJ1-2; D possibly corresponds to TRBD1 (5 bases). This CDR3 region has 13 residues. V gave up 5 bases and J gave up 2 bases, with 9 bases separating them. Germline-derived CDR1 and CDR2 are KGHSH and LQKENI. CDR3 nucleotide sequence: TGTGCCAGCTCAGAGGACACCAACTATGGCTACACCTTC. Translation: CASSEDTNYGYTF.

This clone was detected a few times. This chain joins TRBV2 and TRBJ2-7, with D maybe TRBD1 (6 bases). V was trimmed by 10 bases and J by 0 bases, leaving 13 bases between them. CDR3 length: 13 amino acids. Germline CDR1 SNHLY, CDR2 FYNNEI. The CDR3 DNA reads TGTGCCACCAAACAGGGTATCTCCTACGAGCAGTACTTC. Protein sequence: CATKQGISYEQYF.

The chain uses TRBV6-1 and TRBJ2-7, with TRBD1 matching 7 bases. Losses at the gene ends were 4 bases for V and 9 bases for J; bases not matched to a gene: 21. Germline values: CDR1 MNHNS, CDR2 SASEGT. The CDR3 spans 17 residues. CDR3 residues: CASSALMNRDSLGMQYF. In nucleotides, the CDR3 is TGTGCCAGCAGTGCCCTCATGAACCGGGACAGCCTGGGCATGCAGTACTTC.

The chain recombines TRBV9 with TRBJ2-3; tentative D call: TRBD1 (6 bases). Germline lookup yields CDR1 SGDLS and CDR2 YYNGEE. The CDR3 length is 14 residues. V was shortened by 2 bases and J by 3 bases, with 10 bases between the two germline ends. The CDR3 DNA reads TGTGCCAGCAGCGTTACGGGGACAACAGATACGCAGTATTTT. This gives the protein CASSVTGTTDTQYF.

The rearrangement uses TRBV30 and TRBJ1-5; D call uncertain. With 3 bases removed from V and 8 bases from J, the gap between germline ends came to 14 bases. This CDR3 region has 13 residues. Germline-derived CDR1 and CDR2 are GTSNPN and SVGIG (reference sequence). The CDR3 protein is CAWSPVRWEPQHF. The CDR3 DNA is TGTGCCTGGAGCCCGGTGAGGTGGGAGCCCCAGCATTTT.

Regarding this clone: Other nucleotide sequences in the sample specify the same CDR3. The chain joins TRBV9 to TRBJ1-2, with D unresolved. CDR3 size: 14 residues. Trimming took 0 bases from V and 1 from J, leaving 7 bases between them. Germline V gene sequence: CDR1 SGDLS, CDR2 YYNGEE. The CDR3 protein is CASSVGRNNYGYTF. The CDR3 DNA reads TGTGCCAGCAGCGTAGGCAGAAATAACTATGGCTACACCTTC.

DNA for the CDR3: TGTGCCAGCAGGGGGCACAACGGGGAGCTGTTTTTT. Its protein product is CASRGHNGELFF. This chain connects TRBV2 to TRBJ2-2; weak D call: TRBD1 (5 bases). This CDR3 has 12 amino acids. Germline values: CDR1 SNHLY, CDR2 FYNNEI. Trimming shortened V by 6 bases and J by 7 bases, and 9 bases separated the two germline ends.